The rows below give T cell receptor beta chains drawn from one sample of a study of response to subunit inactivated influenza vaccine. In TCRdb, the RT-PCR reads were re-called with MiXCR into one record per CDR3 protein. The table includes a few hundred thousand distinct CDR3 sequences, 21% detected once. This specimen was PBMCs from blood, taken less than 22 months after vaccination. Source of these receptors: a man between 50 and 75 years old who received an inactivated influenza vaccine. Both conserved end residues are part of each CDR3. A D gene is named only where the DNA matches it firmly. Only some rows state a clone size, as once, few, many or a class for expanded clones.

v_call: TRBV12-3/TRBV12-4; d_call: NA; clone_size: NA; j_call: TRBJ2-2; cdr3_nt: TGTGCCAGCAGTTTAGGCTGGCCCGGGGAGCTGTTTTTT; cdr3_aa: CASSLGWPGELFF
v_call: TRBV7-2; d_call: NA; clone_size: few; j_call: TRBJ2-3; cdr3_nt: TGTGCCAGCAGCTCCTTTGGGACAACCACAGATACGCAGTATTTT; cdr3_aa: CASSSFGTTTDTQYF
v_call: TRBV30; d_call: NA; clone_size: NA; j_call: TRBJ1-2; cdr3_nt: TGTGCCTGGGCCCGGGGCCATCATGGCTACACCTTC; cdr3_aa: CAWARGHHGYTF
v_call: TRBV5-1; d_call: TRBD2; clone_size: NA; j_call: TRBJ2-1; cdr3_nt: TGCGCCAGCAGAGGGACTAGCGGGGGATTGGGGCAGTTCTTC; cdr3_aa: CASRGTSGGLGQFF
v_call: TRBV20-1; d_call: NA; clone_size: NA; j_call: TRBJ2-1; cdr3_nt: TGCAGTGCGGGGCCGGGGGAGCAGTTCTTC; cdr3_aa: CSAGPGEQFF
v_call: TRBV6-2/TRBV6-3; d_call: TRBD1; clone_size: few; j_call: TRBJ1-5; cdr3_nt: TGTGCCAGCAGTTACGAGGGACAGGGGTGGCAGCCCCAGCATTTT; cdr3_aa: CASSYEGQGWQPQHF
v_call: TRBV6-1; d_call: NA; clone_size: few; j_call: TRBJ1-2; cdr3_nt: TGTGCCAGCACCCCACCCACTCCACTCCATGGCTACACCTTC; cdr3_aa: CASTPPTPLHGYTF
v_call: TRBV6-5; d_call: TRBD2; clone_size: NA; j_call: TRBJ2-1; cdr3_nt: TGTGCCAGCAGTTACTCCGGGGGGGGGTTCGATGAGCAGTTCTTC; cdr3_aa: CASSYSGGGFDEQFF
v_call: TRBV11-2; d_call: NA; clone_size: NA; j_call: TRBJ2-2; cdr3_nt: TGTGCCAGCAGCCAAAGGTGGGGCACCGGGGAGCTGTTTTTT; cdr3_aa: CASSQRWGTGELFF
v_call: TRBV4-1; d_call: NA; clone_size: few; j_call: TRBJ1-3; cdr3_nt: TGCGCCAGCAGCCAAGATGAGGTCCGTCGCAGGGAACCATTGGAGAGAAACACCATATATTTT; cdr3_aa: CASSQDEVRRREPLERNTIYF
v_call: TRBV29-1; d_call: NA; clone_size: many; j_call: TRBJ1-1; cdr3_nt: TGCAGCGTTGAATGGGGGGCGGGGACTGAAGCTTTCTTT; cdr3_aa: CSVEWGAGTEAFF
v_call: TRBV28; d_call: NA; clone_size: NA; j_call: TRBJ2-3; cdr3_nt: TGTGCCAGCCTGGGAGATACGCAGTATTTT; cdr3_aa: CASLGDTQYF
v_call: TRBV6-2/TRBV6-3; d_call: NA; clone_size: few; j_call: TRBJ1-2; cdr3_nt: TGTGCCAGCAGTTACTCGACGGGGGCCGCTAACTATGGCTACACCTTC; cdr3_aa: CASSYSTGAANYGYTF
v_call: TRBV10-3; d_call: NA; clone_size: few; j_call: TRBJ1-1; cdr3_nt: TGTGCCATCAGTGAGCAGGACTCCACTGAAGCTTTCTTT; cdr3_aa: CAISEQDSTEAFF
v_call: TRBV23-1; d_call: NA; clone_size: few; j_call: TRBJ2-1; cdr3_nt: TGCGCCACCAAAGAGGACAGAGACTCCTACAATGAGCAGTTCTTC; cdr3_aa: CATKEDRDSYNEQFF
v_call: TRBV20-1; d_call: NA; clone_size: NA; j_call: TRBJ1-1; cdr3_nt: TGCAGTGCATCGTTGGACACTGAAGCTTTCTTT; cdr3_aa: CSASLDTEAFF
v_call: TRBV7-9; d_call: NA; clone_size: NA; j_call: TRBJ2-7; cdr3_nt: TGTGCCAGCAGCTTAGTCAGGGCCAGGAACTCCTACGAGCAGTACTTC; cdr3_aa: CASSLVRARNSYEQYF
v_call: TRBV20-1; d_call: TRBD2; clone_size: NA; j_call: TRBJ2-1; cdr3_nt: TGCAGTGCTAGAGTTTTAGCGGGTAGGCGCTACAATGAGCAGTTCTTC; cdr3_aa: CSARVLAGRRYNEQFF
v_call: TRBV12-3/TRBV12-4; d_call: TRBD1; clone_size: few; j_call: TRBJ2-3; cdr3_nt: TGTGCCAGCAGGGCCAGAAGGACAGGTCAGGGAGCAGATACGCAGTATTTT; cdr3_aa: CASRARRTGQGADTQYF
v_call: TRBV7-6; d_call: NA; clone_size: few; j_call: TRBJ2-3; cdr3_nt: TGTGCCAGCAGCTTTACAGGGAGCGCTGAGGCAGATACGCAGTATTTT; cdr3_aa: CASSFTGSAEADTQYF
v_call: TRBV10-3; d_call: NA; clone_size: few; j_call: TRBJ1-2; cdr3_nt: TGTGCCATCAGTGAGTCGAGCGGGCGGTATGGCTACACCTTC; cdr3_aa: CAISESSGRYGYTF
v_call: TRBV6-6; d_call: NA; clone_size: NA; j_call: TRBJ1-6; cdr3_nt: TGTGCCAGCAGTTATTGGGATTCACCCCTCCACTTT; cdr3_aa: CASSYWDSPLHF
v_call: TRBV6-5; d_call: NA; clone_size: many; j_call: TRBJ1-3; cdr3_nt: TGTGCCAGCAGTTATGGGGTTTTGGGAAACACCATATATTTT; cdr3_aa: CASSYGVLGNTIYF
v_call: TRBV29-1; d_call: NA; clone_size: few; j_call: TRBJ1-1; cdr3_nt: TGCAGCGGGAATGGGAAAGGAGGAGGGGACACTGAAGCTTTCTTT; cdr3_aa: CSGNGKGGGDTEAFF
v_call: TRBV29-1; d_call: NA; clone_size: NA; j_call: TRBJ1-1; cdr3_nt: TGCAGCGTTATTGTGCCGGGGTTAGAAGCTTTCTTT; cdr3_aa: CSVIVPGLEAFF
v_call: TRBV4-2; d_call: NA; clone_size: many; j_call: TRBJ1-2; cdr3_nt: TGTGCCAGCAGCCAAGCCGCCCCAAATGGCTACACCTTC; cdr3_aa: CASSQAAPNGYTF
v_call: TRBV28; d_call: TRBD1; clone_size: few; j_call: TRBJ1-2; cdr3_nt: TGTGCCAGCAGTTTAGGGGGACAGGGGGTTAACTATGGCTACACCTTC; cdr3_aa: CASSLGGQGVNYGYTF
v_call: TRBV29-1; d_call: NA; clone_size: NA; j_call: TRBJ2-5; cdr3_nt: TGCAGCGTGCCCCGGGACGTAGGAGGAGAGACCCAGTACTTC; cdr3_aa: CSVPRDVGGETQYF
v_call: TRBV6-5; d_call: NA; clone_size: NA; j_call: TRBJ2-3; cdr3_nt: TGTGCCAGCAGTTATGACTATACAGATACGCAGTATTTT; cdr3_aa: CASSYDYTDTQYF
v_call: TRBV28; d_call: NA; clone_size: NA; j_call: TRBJ1-1; cdr3_nt: TGTGCCAGCAGTTTACTGGACTCGAACACTGAAGCTTTCTTT; cdr3_aa: CASSLLDSNTEAFF
v_call: TRBV12-3/TRBV12-4; d_call: TRBD1; clone_size: few; j_call: TRBJ1-2; cdr3_nt: TGTGCCAGCAGTCCCTCGGGACAGGACTATGGCTACACCTTC; cdr3_aa: CASSPSGQDYGYTF
v_call: TRBV5-1; d_call: TRBD2; clone_size: few; j_call: TRBJ2-7; cdr3_nt: TGCGCCAGCAGCTTGGAGGCTAGCGGGATTCGTGAGCAGTACTTC; cdr3_aa: CASSLEASGIREQYF
v_call: TRBV4-3; d_call: NA; clone_size: many; j_call: TRBJ1-5; cdr3_nt: TGCGCCAGCAGCAACCGATATAGCAATCAGCCCCAGCATTTT; cdr3_aa: CASSNRYSNQPQHF
v_call: TRBV5-6; d_call: TRBD1; clone_size: NA; j_call: TRBJ2-7; cdr3_nt: TGTGCCAGCAGCTCGACGGGACAGAGATACGAGCAGTACTTC; cdr3_aa: CASSSTGQRYEQYF
v_call: TRBV12-3/TRBV12-4; d_call: NA; clone_size: NA; j_call: TRBJ1-1; cdr3_nt: TGTGCCAGCAGTTTAGGGAGGCGGGGGACTCAGGTCGCTGAAGCTTTCTTT; cdr3_aa: CASSLGRRGTQVAEAFF
v_call: TRBV6-2/TRBV6-3; d_call: NA; clone_size: NA; j_call: TRBJ1-5; cdr3_nt: TGTGCCAGCAGTTACGGCAGTCCCAATCAGCCCCAGCATTTT; cdr3_aa: CASSYGSPNQPQHF
v_call: TRBV20-1; d_call: NA; clone_size: NA; j_call: TRBJ1-6; cdr3_nt: TGCAGTGCTACCCCTTGGGGGTCACCCCTCCACTTT; cdr3_aa: CSATPWGSPLHF
v_call: TRBV7-2; d_call: NA; clone_size: NA; j_call: TRBJ1-4; cdr3_nt: TGTGCCAGCAGCTTAGGTTGGCAGGCAACTAATGAAAAACTGTTTTTT; cdr3_aa: CASSLGWQATNEKLFF
v_call: TRBV15; d_call: NA; clone_size: few; j_call: TRBJ1-2; cdr3_nt: TGTGCCACCAGCACCAGGAATAACTATGGCTACACCTTC; cdr3_aa: CATSTRNNYGYTF
v_call: TRBV20-1; d_call: TRBD1; clone_size: few; j_call: TRBJ2-1; cdr3_nt: TGCAGTGCTAGAAACAGGGGGAATGAGCAGTTCTTC; cdr3_aa: CSARNRGNEQFF
v_call: TRBV6-5; d_call: NA; clone_size: NA; j_call: TRBJ1-1; cdr3_nt: TGTGCCAGCAGTTATATGCAGAAGCTGAACACTGAAGCTTTCTTT; cdr3_aa: CASSYMQKLNTEAFF
v_call: TRBV19; d_call: TRBD1; clone_size: few; j_call: TRBJ1-6; cdr3_nt: TGTGCCAGTAGCCCGAGGACAGGGGTGACACCCCTCCACTTT; cdr3_aa: CASSPRTGVTPLHF
v_call: TRBV6-5; d_call: NA; clone_size: many; j_call: TRBJ1-4; cdr3_nt: TGTGCCAGCAGTTACCGACCAGCAACTAATGAAAAACTGTTTTTT; cdr3_aa: CASSYRPATNEKLFF
v_call: TRBV2; d_call: NA; clone_size: few; j_call: TRBJ2-3; cdr3_nt: TGTGCCAGCAGTTCGGTATCAAGAGGCACAGATACGCAGTATTTT; cdr3_aa: CASSSVSRGTDTQYF
v_call: TRBV10-3; d_call: NA; clone_size: NA; j_call: TRBJ1-5; cdr3_nt: TGTGCCATCAGTGAAGGGAGGGAGCCCCAGCATTTT; cdr3_aa: CAISEGREPQHF
v_call: TRBV30; d_call: NA; clone_size: NA; j_call: TRBJ1-2; cdr3_nt: TGTGCCTGGAGTGTTTTTTCTAACTATGGCTACACCTTC; cdr3_aa: CAWSVFSNYGYTF
v_call: TRBV28; d_call: NA; clone_size: NA; j_call: TRBJ1-1; cdr3_nt: TGTGCCAGCAGTATTTGGGGGGCTGAAGCTTTCTTT; cdr3_aa: CASSIWGAEAFF
v_call: TRBV7-9; d_call: TRBD1; clone_size: NA; j_call: TRBJ2-5; cdr3_nt: TGTGCCAGCAGCACCCGGACAGGTATCCAAGAGACCCAGTACTTC; cdr3_aa: CASSTRTGIQETQYF
v_call: TRBV5-1; d_call: NA; clone_size: few; j_call: TRBJ1-4; cdr3_nt: TGCGCCAGCAGCTTGGCTTTATCAAGAGGCTTTAATGAAAAACTGTTTTTT; cdr3_aa: CASSLALSRGFNEKLFF